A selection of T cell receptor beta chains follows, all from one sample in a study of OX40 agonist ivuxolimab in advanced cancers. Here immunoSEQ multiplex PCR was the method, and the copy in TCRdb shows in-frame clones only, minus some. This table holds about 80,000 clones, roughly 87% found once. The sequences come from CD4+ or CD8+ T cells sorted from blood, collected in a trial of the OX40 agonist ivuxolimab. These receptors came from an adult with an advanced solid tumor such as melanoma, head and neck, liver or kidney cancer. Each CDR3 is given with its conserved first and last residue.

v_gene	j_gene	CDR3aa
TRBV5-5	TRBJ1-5	CASSRDRNQPQHF
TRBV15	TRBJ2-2	CATSRVHKGARNTGELFF
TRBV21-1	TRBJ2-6	CASSITGSPSLSGANVLTF
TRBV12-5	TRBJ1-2	CASGLGTEQGTPNYGYTF
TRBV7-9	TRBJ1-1	CASSPGPGTEAFF
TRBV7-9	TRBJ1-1	CASSLTSLNTEAFF
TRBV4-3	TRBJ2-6	CASSPRGGASGANVLTF
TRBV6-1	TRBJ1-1	CASSERAGMNTEAFF
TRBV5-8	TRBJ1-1	CASSLAGSLTEAFF
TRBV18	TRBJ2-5	CASSPGQGVETQYF
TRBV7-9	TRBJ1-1	CASSLWTFFQGMNTEAFF
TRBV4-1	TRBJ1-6	CASSQDHLALRRNSPLHF
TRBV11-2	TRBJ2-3	CASSFDGGLTDTQYF
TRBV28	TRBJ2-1	CASSSSSTGTYGYNEQFF
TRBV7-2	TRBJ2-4	CASSPPPGLFNIQYF
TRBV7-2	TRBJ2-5	CASSSQGSKETQYF
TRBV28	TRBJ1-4	CASIAGGNEKLFF
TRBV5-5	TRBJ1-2	CASSQGQEDYGYTF
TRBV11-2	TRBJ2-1	CASSLGWRGPYNEQFF
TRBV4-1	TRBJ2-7	CASSPTFRDRSEQYF
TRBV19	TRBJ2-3	CASSMNRVLTDTQYF
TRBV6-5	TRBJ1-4	CASSSRDRGLFF
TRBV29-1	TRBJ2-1	CSAGLAAYNEQFF
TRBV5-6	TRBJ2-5	CASSPGLAQETQYF
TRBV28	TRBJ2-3	CASSSQRGRAWDTQYF
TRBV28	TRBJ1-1	CASRGPGRGTEAFF
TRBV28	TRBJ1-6	CASSLSSPLHF
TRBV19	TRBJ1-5	CASTSRRQALVGQPQHF
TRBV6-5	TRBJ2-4	CASSRRTGGKRIQYF
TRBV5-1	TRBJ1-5	CASSLGEDSNQPQHF
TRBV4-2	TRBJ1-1	CASSQPGWGGTEAFF
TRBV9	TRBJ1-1	CASSVVGGAASRPTEAFF
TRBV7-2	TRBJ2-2	CASSPSTGELFF
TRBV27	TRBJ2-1	CASSFSSSLRSGYNEQFF
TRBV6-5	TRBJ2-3	CASSYTGGGRDTQYF
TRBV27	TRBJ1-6	CASSFGTPYSPLHF
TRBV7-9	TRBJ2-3	CASSSGGGTTDTQYF
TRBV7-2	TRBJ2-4	CASSSPGIAKNIQYF
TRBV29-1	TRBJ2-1	CSVVLAGRYNEQFF
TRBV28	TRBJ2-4	CASSLYVTGINIQYF
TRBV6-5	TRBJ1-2	CASSYSRRNYGYTF
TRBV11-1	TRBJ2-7	CASSWGLATTYEQYF
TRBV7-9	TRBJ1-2	CASSLEGVGYTF
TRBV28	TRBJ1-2	CASSFNSYGYTF
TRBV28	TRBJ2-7	CASTSSGPPYEQYF
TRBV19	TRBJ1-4	CASSPLGGAAEKLFF
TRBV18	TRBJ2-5	CASSITAQETQYF
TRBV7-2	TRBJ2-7	CASSLSGNPYEQYF
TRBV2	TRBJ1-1	CASSVDSNTEAFF
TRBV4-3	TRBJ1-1	CASSQEGAGSTEAFF
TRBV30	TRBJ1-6	CAWTGQGTNSPLHF
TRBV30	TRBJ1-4	CALWTGNEKLFF
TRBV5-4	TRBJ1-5	CASSRGGGGSNQPQHF
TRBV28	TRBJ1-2	CASSPDSRGYTF
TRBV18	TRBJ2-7	CASSNSAGGTYETYEQYF